This T cell receptor (beta chain) was documented in a study of blood T cell repertoires in COVID-19 (dated by TCRdb to 2018 to 2021). Study-level background: The collaborator samples originated in the United States, Italy and Spain and spanned the acute and convalescent phases of COVID-19. The repertoires were made available in a free public database intended to serve as a resource for research on the immune response to SARS-CoV-2. The dataset comprised deeply sampled blood TCRbeta repertoires from subjects exposed to, actively infected with, or recovered from COVID-19. Where HLA class I and class II types were available, the types were taken from metadata supplied by the sample provider, not from assay-based typing. Samples were obtained from the ongoing ImmuneRACE study (first 160 participants) and from 1,000 to 1,500 subjects provided by 6 global collaborators. The prospective study material was composed of cDNA or gDNA derived from T cells, B-cell-depleted T cells, or PBMCs. The sample metadata nearly always contained a de-identified subject ID, COVID-19 status, age in years and sex. The paper as a whole reports these results and caveats: How much clinical and demographic metadata was included differed by source and by participant, and the metadata was provided uncurated.

The immunoSEQ Assay, a bias-controlled multiplex PCR, was used to amplify TCRbeta CDR3 regions from genomic DNA. The authors processed their data as follows. The number of nucleated cells in each sample was estimated from the amplification of reference gene primers within the assay. Sequence reads were collapsed and filtered to measure the absolute abundance of every unique TCRbeta CDR3 rearrangement. For each sample, productive Simpson clonality was calculated as the square root of Simpson's diversity index over productive rearrangements. The table comes from immuneACCESS by way of TCRdb, which keeps in-frame sequences with V and J called. Part of the clones is missing from these tables; in studies checked, under half for an unresolved V gene and the rest for unknown reasons. The V and J calls and clone size come from that table; D and trimming were worked out from the DNA. The sample table records around 190,000 clones; 75% to 90% of these occur just once. Of the sample, under 9.5% is held by the ten largest clones.

V loses 1 base, J loses 0 bases, and the germline ends lie 10 bases apart. Counted from cysteine to phenylalanine, this CDR3 has 16 amino acids. Here the CDR3 DNA is all that survives: 48 bases in frame from base 1. Taken from the germline V gene, the CDR1 and CDR2 loops are KGHSH and LQKENI. To note about this clone: It has no known antigen specificity. One base away there is no much larger clone; base qualities are not given.

The collaborating institutions used their own protocols to collect whole blood in K2EDTA tubes. For TCRbeta analysis, collaborators shipped samples in one of three forms: frozen whole blood, isolated PBMCs, or DNA extracted from either of those sample types. Input material: peripheral blood. This TCR was sampled from an older woman with acute or convalescent COVID-19. Recombination linked TRBV18 to TRBJ1-5; TRBD1 might be the D gene, on 6 matching bases. For the CDR3, the sequence is CASSPRQDYSNQPQHF. Here is the DNA: TGTGCCAGCTCACCACGACAGGATTATAGCAATCAGCCCCAGCATTTT.